This T cell receptor (beta chain) was recorded in a study of blood T cell repertoires in COVID-19. Study-wide context: Specimens from acute and convalescent COVID-19 originated in the United States, Italy and Spain. In each case, the material was cDNA or gDNA derived from T cells, B-cell-depleted T cells, or PBMCs.

In the original analysis: Amplification of reference gene primers was used by the study to estimate nucleated cell counts. TCRdb's copy holds only in-frame clones and misses some; the assay was immunoSEQ multiplex PCR. Clone size and V and J calls were adopted from that table, with D and trimming inferred from the DNA. The table lists 90,000 to 120,000 clones, 84% of them singletons, with about 4% in the top ten. CDR3 length: 15 residues. CDR1 LNHDA and CDR2 SQIVND come from the germline V gene (reference sequence). Trimming shortened V by 5 bases and J by 0 bases, and 13 bases separated the two germline ends.

This rearrangement joins TRBV19 to TRBJ1-1, with D possibly TRBD1 on 6 matching bases. The source is a human donor in a cohort sampled during active COVID-19. Source material: peripheral blood. The CDR3 is CASSSQGTMNTEAFF. The CDR3 DNA sequence: TGTGCCAGTAGTTCGCAGGGGACCATGAACACTGAAGCTTTCTTT.